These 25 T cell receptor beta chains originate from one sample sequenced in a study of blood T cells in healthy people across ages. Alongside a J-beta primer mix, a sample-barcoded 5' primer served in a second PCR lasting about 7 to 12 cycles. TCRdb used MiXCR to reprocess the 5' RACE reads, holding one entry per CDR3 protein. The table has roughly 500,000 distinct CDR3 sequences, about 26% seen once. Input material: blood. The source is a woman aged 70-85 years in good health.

CDR3 loop: CSARDSTSGAIYEQYF. As DNA, the CDR3 is TGCAGTGCTAGAGATTCGACTAGCGGGGCTATCTACGAGCAGTACTTC. The chain couples TRBV20-1 to TRBJ2-7; 11 nucleotides match TRBD2. The CDR3 has 16 residues. After removal of 0 bases from V and 3 bases from J, the junction contained 7 bases not matched to a gene. Germline assignment: CDR1 DFQATT and CDR2 SNEGSKA (reference sequence).

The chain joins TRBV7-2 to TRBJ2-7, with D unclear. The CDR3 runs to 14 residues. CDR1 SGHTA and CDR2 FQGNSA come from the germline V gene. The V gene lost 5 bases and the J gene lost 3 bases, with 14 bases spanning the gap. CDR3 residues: CASSPAPVYYEQYF. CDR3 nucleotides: TGTGCCAGCAGCCCTGCTCCCGTATACTACGAGCAGTACTTC.

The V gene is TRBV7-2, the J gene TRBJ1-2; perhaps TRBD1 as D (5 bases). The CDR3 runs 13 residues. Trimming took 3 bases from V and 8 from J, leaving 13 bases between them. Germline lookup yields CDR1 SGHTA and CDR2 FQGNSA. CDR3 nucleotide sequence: TGTGCCAGCAGCTTTGAAGGGGCTAGGGGCTACACCTTC. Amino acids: CASSFEGARGYTF.

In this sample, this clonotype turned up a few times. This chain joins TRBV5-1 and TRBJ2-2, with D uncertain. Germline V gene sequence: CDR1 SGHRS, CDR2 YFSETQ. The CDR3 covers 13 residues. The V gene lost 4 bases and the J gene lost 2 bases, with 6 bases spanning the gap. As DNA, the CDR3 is TGCGCCAGCAGCGAATTCAACACCGGGGAGCTGTTTTTT. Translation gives CASSEFNTGELFF.

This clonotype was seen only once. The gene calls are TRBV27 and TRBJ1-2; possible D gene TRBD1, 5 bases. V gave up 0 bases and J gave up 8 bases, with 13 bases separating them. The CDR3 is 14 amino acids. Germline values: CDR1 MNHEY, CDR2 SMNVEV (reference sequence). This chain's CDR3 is CASSLSAGPRGYTF. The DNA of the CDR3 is TGTGCCAGCAGTTTATCGGCAGGGCCTAGAGGCTACACCTTC.

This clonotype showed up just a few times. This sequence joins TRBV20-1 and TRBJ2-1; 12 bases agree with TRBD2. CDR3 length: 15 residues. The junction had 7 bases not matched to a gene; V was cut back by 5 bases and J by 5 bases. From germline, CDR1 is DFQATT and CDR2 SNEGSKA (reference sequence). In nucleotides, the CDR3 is TGCAGTGCTCCAACACTAGCGGGGGGACACAATGAGCAGTTCTTC. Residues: CSAPTLAGGHNEQFF.

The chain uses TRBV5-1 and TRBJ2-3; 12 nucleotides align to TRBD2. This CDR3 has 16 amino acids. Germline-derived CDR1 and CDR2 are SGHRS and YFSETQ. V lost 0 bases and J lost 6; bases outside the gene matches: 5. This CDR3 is CASSLASGTSGDTQYF. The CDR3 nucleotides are TGCGCCAGCAGCTTGGCGTCCGGGACTAGCGGGGATACGCAGTATTTT. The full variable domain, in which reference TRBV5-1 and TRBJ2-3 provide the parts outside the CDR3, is KAGVTQTPRYLIKTRGQQVTLSCSPISGHRSVSWYQQTPGQGLQFLFEYFSETQRNKGNFPGRFSGRQFSNSRSEMNVSTLELGDSALYLCASSLASGTSGDTQYFGPGTRLTVL.

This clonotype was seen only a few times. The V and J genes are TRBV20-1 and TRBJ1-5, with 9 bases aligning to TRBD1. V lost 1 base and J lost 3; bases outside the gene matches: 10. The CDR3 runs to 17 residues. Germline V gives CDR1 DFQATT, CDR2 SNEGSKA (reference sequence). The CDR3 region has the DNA TGCAGTGCTAGAGGCAGGGACAGGGAGTCAAACAATCAGCCCCAGCATTTT. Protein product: CSARGRDRESNNQPQHF.

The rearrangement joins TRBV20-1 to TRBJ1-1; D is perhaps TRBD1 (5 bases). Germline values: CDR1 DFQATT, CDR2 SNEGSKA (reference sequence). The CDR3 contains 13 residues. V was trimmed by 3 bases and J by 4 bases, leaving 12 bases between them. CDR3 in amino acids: CSASGGVGTEAFF. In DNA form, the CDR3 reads TGCAGTGCTAGTGGGGGGGTTGGCACTGAAGCTTTCTTT.

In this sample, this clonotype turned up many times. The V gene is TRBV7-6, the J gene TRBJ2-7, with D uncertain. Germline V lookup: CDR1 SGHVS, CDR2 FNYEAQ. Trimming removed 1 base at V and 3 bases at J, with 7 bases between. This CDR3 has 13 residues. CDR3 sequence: CASSLGSGYEQYF. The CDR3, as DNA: TGTGCCAGCAGCTTAGGGTCTGGCTACGAGCAGTACTTC.

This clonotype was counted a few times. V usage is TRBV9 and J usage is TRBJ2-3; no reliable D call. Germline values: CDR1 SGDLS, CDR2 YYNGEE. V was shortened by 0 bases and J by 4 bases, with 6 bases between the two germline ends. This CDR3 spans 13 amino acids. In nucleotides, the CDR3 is TGTGCCAGCAGCGTAGTCCGGGCAGATACGCAGTATTTT. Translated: CASSVVRADTQYF.

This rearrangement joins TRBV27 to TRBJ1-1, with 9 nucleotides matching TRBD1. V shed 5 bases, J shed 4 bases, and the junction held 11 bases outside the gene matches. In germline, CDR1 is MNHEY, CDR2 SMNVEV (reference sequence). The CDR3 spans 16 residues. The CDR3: CASSQNRGLVGTEAFF. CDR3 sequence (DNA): TGTGCCAGCAGTCAAAACAGGGGGCTAGTCGGCACTGAAGCTTTCTTT.

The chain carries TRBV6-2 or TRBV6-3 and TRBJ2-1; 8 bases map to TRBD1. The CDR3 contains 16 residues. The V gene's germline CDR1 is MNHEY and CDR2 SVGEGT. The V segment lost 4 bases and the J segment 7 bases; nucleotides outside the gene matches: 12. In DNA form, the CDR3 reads TGTGCCAGCAGTTCCGTATATCGCACAGGGGGGAATGAGCAGTTCTTC. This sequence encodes CASSSVYRTGGNEQFF.

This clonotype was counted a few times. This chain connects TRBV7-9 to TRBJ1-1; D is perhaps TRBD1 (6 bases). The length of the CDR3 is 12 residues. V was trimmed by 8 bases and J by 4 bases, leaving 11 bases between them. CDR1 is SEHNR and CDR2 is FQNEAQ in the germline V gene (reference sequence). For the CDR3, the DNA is TGTGCCAGCGGGGGAGGGGGCACTGAAGCTTTCTTT. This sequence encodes CASGGGGTEAFF.

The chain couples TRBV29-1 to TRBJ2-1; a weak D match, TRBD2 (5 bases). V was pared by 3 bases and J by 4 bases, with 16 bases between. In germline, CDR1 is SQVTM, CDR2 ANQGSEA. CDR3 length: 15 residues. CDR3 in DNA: TGCAGCGTTGAGGCGGGCCGCAACGGTTACAATGAGCAGTTCTTC. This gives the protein CSVEAGRNGYNEQFF.

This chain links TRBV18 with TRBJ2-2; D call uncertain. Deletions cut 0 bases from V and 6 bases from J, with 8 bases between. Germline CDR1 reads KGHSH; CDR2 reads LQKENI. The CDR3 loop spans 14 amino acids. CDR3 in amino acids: CASSPPTGPGELFF. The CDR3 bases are TGTGCCAGCTCACCACCGACGGGTCCCGGGGAGCTGTTTTTT.

The CDR3 sequence is CASTREGGLTGEQYF. The CDR3 bases are TGTGCCAGTACTCGCGAGGGGGGACTCACGGGCGAGCAGTACTTC. This chain links TRBV19 with TRBJ2-5; D is tentatively TRBD1 or TRBD2 (6 bases each). Judging by the DNA end, TRBJ2-7 fits better; the J call may be wrong. The CDR3 runs 15 residues. Looked up from germline, CDR1 is LNHDA and CDR2 is SQIVND (reference sequence).

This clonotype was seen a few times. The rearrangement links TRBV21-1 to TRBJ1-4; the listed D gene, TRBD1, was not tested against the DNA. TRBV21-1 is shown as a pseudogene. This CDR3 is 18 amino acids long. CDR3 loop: CASSPHGTGGPPNEKLFF. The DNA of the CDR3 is TGTGCCAGCAGCCCCCACGGGACAGGGGGGCCCCCGAATGAAAAACTGTTTTTT.

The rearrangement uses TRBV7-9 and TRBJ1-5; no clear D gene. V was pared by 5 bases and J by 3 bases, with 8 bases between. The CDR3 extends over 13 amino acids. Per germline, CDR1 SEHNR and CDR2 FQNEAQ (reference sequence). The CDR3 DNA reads TGTGCCAGCAGCAAGGACTTCAATCAGCCCCAGCATTTT. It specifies CASSKDFNQPQHF.

As DNA, the CDR3 is TGTGCCACCAGTGATCCGGGGGGGCCAACAGATACGCAGTATTTT. Its translation is CATSDPGGPTDTQYF. J is TRBJ2-3 and V is TRBV24-1; 8 bases agree with TRBD2. V lost 3 bases, J lost 3 bases, and 4 bases stayed unmatched. This CDR3 comprises 15 residues. Germline CDR1 KGHDR, CDR2 SFDVKD.

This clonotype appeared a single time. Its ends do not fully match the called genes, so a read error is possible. The CDR3 coding sequence is TGTGCCAGCAGTGGGACAGGGTATTTGTGCTTC. Residues: CASSGTGYLCF. The V and J genes are TRBV27 and TRBJ2-7, with TRBD1 matching over 9 bases. CDR3 length: 11 residues. Germline CDR1 MNHEY, CDR2 SMNVEV (reference sequence).

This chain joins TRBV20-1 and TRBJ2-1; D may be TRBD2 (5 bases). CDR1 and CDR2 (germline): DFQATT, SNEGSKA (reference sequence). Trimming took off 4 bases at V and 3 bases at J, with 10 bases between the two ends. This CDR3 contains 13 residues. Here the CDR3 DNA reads TGCAGTGCTACGGGCGAGGGCTACAATGAGCAGTTCTTC. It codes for CSATGEGYNEQFF.

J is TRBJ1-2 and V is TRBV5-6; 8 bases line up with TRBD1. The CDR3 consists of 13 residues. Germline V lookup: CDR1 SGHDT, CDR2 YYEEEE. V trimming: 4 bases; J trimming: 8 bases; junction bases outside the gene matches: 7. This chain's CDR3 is CASSRTGSNGYTF. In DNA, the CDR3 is TGTGCCAGCAGCCGGACAGGGTCTAACGGCTACACCTTC.

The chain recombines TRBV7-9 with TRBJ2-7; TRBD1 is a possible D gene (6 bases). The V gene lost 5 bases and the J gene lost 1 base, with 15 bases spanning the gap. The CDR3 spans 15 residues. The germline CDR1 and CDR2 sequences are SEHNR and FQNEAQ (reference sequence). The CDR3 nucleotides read TGTGCCAGCAGCCCTAGCCCCGGACAGTCCTACGAGCAGTACTTC. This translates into CASSPSPGQSYEQYF.

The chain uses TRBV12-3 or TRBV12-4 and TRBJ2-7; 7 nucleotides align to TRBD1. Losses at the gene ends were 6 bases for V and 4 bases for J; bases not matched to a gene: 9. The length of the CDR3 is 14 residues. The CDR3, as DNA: TGTGCCAGCAGGGCCGGGACAGTGAGATACGAGCAGTACTTC. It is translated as CASRAGTVRYEQYF.